This paragraph covers one T cell receptor (beta chain) sequence. The sample comes from a study of T-cell memory formation after mild COVID-19. TCRdb reprocessed the 5' RACE reads with MiXCR, giving one entry per CDR3 protein. The sample contains 150,000 or so distinct CDR3 sequences, approximately 25% of which appear only once. Specimen: PBMCs or a T cell subset sorted from them (not recorded which). This TCR was recovered from an adult woman who had mild COVID-19 (a few samples of this study predate the infection). Cell type and time point are not known.

DNA of the CDR3: TGTGCCAGCAGTCAGGACAGTCCGAGGGTCTCCGGAAACACCATATATTTT. Translating it yields CASSQDSPRVSGNTIYF. The chain has TRBV6-5 and TRBJ1-3; D possibly corresponds to TRBD1 (6 bases). This CDR3 region has 17 residues. The V gene's germline CDR1 is MNHEY and CDR2 SVGAGI. V shed 5 bases and J shed 4 bases, with 21 bases lying between them.